This T cell receptor beta chain derives from a study of early T cells in non-severe SARS-CoV-2 infection. The wider study: The authors sequenced bulk RNA from unsorted whole blood, leaving chains unpaired. Study-wide results and caveats: Reliance on VDJdb matching favored anti-spike CD8 responses; private and CD4 specificities were missed.

Individual cDNA molecules received unique molecular identifiers during library preparation. TCRdb redid the calling of the 5' RACE reads with MiXCR, one entry per CDR3 protein. The data contain some 66,000 distinct CDR3 sequences, 9.1% of them singletons. This clonotype was seen a handful of times. What it recognizes is unknown. Trimming removed 6 bases from V and 1 base from J, with 6 bases in between. CDR1 MDHEN and CDR2 SYDVKM come from the germline V gene. The CDR3 runs to 12 residues. Sequences were obtained from whole blood. The origin of this receptor is an adult who was a healthcare worker with PCR-confirmed SARS-CoV-2 infection or an uninfected control (not recorded which). The chain joins TRBV28 to TRBJ1-1; D not certain. CDR3 nucleotides: TGTGCCAGCAGGCTCTCGAACACTGAAGCTTTCTTT. This codes for CASRLSNTEAFF. The variable domain in full, with the rest retrieved from reference TRBV28 and TRBJ1-1, is DVKVTQSSRYLVKRTGEKVFLECVQDMDHENMFWYRQDPGLGLRLIYFSYDVKMKEKGDIPEGYSVSREKKERFSLILESASTNQTSMYLCASRLSNTEAFFGQGTRLTVV.